The clone carrying this T cell receptor (beta chain) was recorded a few times. The entry originates in a study of T cell repertoires in cytomegalovirus infection. Trimming removed 0 bases from V and 4 bases from J, with 13 bases in between. There are 15 residues in the CDR3. CDR1 is SGHNT and CDR2 is YYREEE in the germline V gene (reference sequence). TCRdb independently ran MiXCR on the reads; one entry per CDR3 protein. The sample lists roughly 250,000 distinct CDR3 sequences; over 9% were seen once. The receptor was derived from a human donor in good health (CMV status not recorded). Some clones in this sample may be carry-over from other donors' samples. The sequencing input was PBMCs. V usage is TRBV5-4 and J usage is TRBJ1-1; D ambiguous. CDR3 in amino acids: CASSLVRAPGTEAFF. The CDR3 DNA reads as TGTGCCAGCAGCTTGGTGAGGGCTCCCGGCACTGAAGCTTTCTTT.